The 25 T cell receptor beta chains reported below all come from one sample, sequenced in a study of blood T cell repertoires in COVID-19. Some clones are missing from TCRdb's copy, which holds only in-frame ones; the method was immunoSEQ multiplex PCR. This sample carries 150,000 to 200,000 clones, approximately 84% of them seen once, and the ten largest clones take about 24%. The sequenced sample was peripheral blood. The receptor source for this set is a woman of 80 years or more with acute or convalescent COVID-19.

The rearrangement links TRBV29-1 to TRBJ1-1; the D is unclear. Germline CDR1 is SQVTM and CDR2 is ANQGSEA. Trimming left V 4 bases short and J 5 bases short, with 17 bases between. CDR3 length: 14 amino acids. CDR3 region: CSVVLTRRGTEAFF. CDR3 in DNA: TGCAGCGTTGTTTTAACACGTCGAGGGACTGAAGCTTTCTTT.

This chain links TRBV12-3 or TRBV12-4 with TRBJ2-6; D uncertain. Trimming took off 8 bases at V and 3 bases at J, with 8 bases between the two ends. The CDR3 extends over 13 amino acids. In DNA, the CDR3 is TGTGCCAGCCACCCAGGTGGGGCCAACGTCCTGACTTTC. Encoded protein: CASHPGGANVLTF.

V usage is TRBV6-5 and J usage is TRBJ2-2, with D uncertain. V lost 4 bases, J lost 4 bases, and 13 bases lay in between. The CDR3 spans 15 residues. CDR1 MNHEY and CDR2 SVGAGI come from the germline V gene. Here the CDR3 DNA reads TGTGCCAGCAGTTCCCTACGTCGGTCCACCGGGGAGCTGTTTTTT. Translation gives CASSSLRRSTGELFF.

CDR3 sequence reads: CASSSIGRTGGGGELFF. In DNA, the CDR3 is TGTGCCAGTAGCAGTATTGGGAGGACAGGGGGAGGTGGGGAGCTGTTTTTT. The chain links TRBV19 to TRBJ2-2; 10 bases match TRBD1. Germline V lookup: CDR1 LNHDA, CDR2 SQIVND (reference sequence). V dropped 6 bases and J dropped 8; count of bases not matched to a gene: 15. The CDR3 is 17 residues long.

This chain connects TRBV30 to TRBJ2-2, with 10 positions matching TRBD2. The CDR3 consists of 16 residues. The trim removed 2 bases at V and 6 bases at J, leaving 9 bases unmatched. The germline CDR1 and CDR2 sequences are GTSNPN and SVGIG (reference sequence). This CDR3 is CAWSRSGRARAGELFF. Written as DNA, the CDR3 is TGTGCCTGGAGTCGGAGCGGGAGGGCCAGGGCCGGGGAGCTGTTTTTT.

The V call is TRBV5-1, the J call TRBJ1-5; D unclear. Germline V gives CDR1 SGHRS, CDR2 YFSETQ. The V gene lost 3 bases and the J gene lost 0 bases, with 10 bases spanning the gap. This CDR3 is built from 15 residues. The CDR3 spells CASSSGDNSNQPQHF. CDR3 nucleotides: TGCGCCAGCAGCTCCGGTGACAATAGCAATCAGCCCCAGCATTTT.

The J gene is TRBJ1-4, the V gene TRBV6-5; D is unresolved. This CDR3 spans 14 amino acids. V was trimmed by 8 bases and J by 6 bases, leaving 16 bases between them. From germline, CDR1 is MNHEY and CDR2 SVGAGI. For the CDR3, the DNA is TGTGCCAGCCAAATTGCGGGGTCGGATGAAAAACTGTTTTTT. Amino acids: CASQIAGSDEKLFF.

V usage is TRBV4-1 and J usage is TRBJ2-7; a weak D match, TRBD1 (6 bases). Trimming removed 1 base from V and 1 base from J, with 20 bases in between. This CDR3 is 18 amino acids long. In germline, CDR1 is MGHRA, CDR2 YSYEKL. The CDR3: CASSQVFRQARGSYEQYF. The CDR3 DNA is TGCGCCAGCAGCCAAGTTTTTCGACAGGCCCGAGGGTCCTACGAGCAGTACTTC.

The chain couples TRBV27 to TRBJ2-1; TRBD2 aligns across 11 bases. The length of the CDR3 is 17 residues. V shed 10 bases, J shed 8 bases, and the junction held 19 bases outside the gene matches. From germline, CDR1 is MNHEY and CDR2 SMNVEV (reference sequence). CDR3 bases: TGTGCCACCCAAAGACTGACTAGCGGGATAGCTGCCCATGAGCAGTTCTTC. It encodes CATQRLTSGIAAHEQFF.

The CDR3, as DNA: TGCGCCAGCAGCCCCTCGACAGGGGAGGCCTACTATGGCTACACCTTC. It specifies CASSPSTGEAYYGYTF. J is TRBJ1-2 and V is TRBV4-1, with 8 bases fitting TRBD1. The CDR3 has 16 residues. Germline CDR1 is MGHRA and CDR2 is YSYEKL. Trimming at V came to 4 bases and at J to 3 bases, leaving 10 bases not matched to a gene.

The chain links TRBV7-8 to TRBJ1-1; D might be TRBD1 (6 bases). CDR3 length: 13 amino acids. Germline CDR1 and CDR2: SGHVS and FQNEAQ. Trimming removed 4 bases at V and 1 base at J, with 7 bases between. This CDR3 is CASSYRANTEAFF. In nucleotides, the CDR3 is TGTGCCAGCAGCTACAGGGCGAACACTGAAGCTTTCTTT.

This clone was found a few times. J is TRBJ1-1 and V is TRBV6-2 or TRBV6-3; 9 nucleotides align to TRBD1. The germline V gene has CDR1 MNHEY and CDR2 SVGEGT. The CDR3 is 14 amino acids. V dropped 5 bases and J dropped 5; count of bases not matched to a gene: 6. CDR3 protein: CASSTYRGRTEAFF. The CDR3 DNA reads as TGTGCCAGCAGTACGTACAGGGGGCGAACTGAAGCTTTCTTT.

Of note for this clone: The sample carries other DNA sequences with the same CDR3. The CDR3 DNA is TGTGCCAGCAGTGAGACATATAGCAATCAGCCCCAGCATTTT. It codes for CASSETYSNQPQHF. The genes are TRBV2 and TRBJ1-5, with D hard to call. Germline V gene data show CDR1 as SNHLY and CDR2 as FYNNEI. V was trimmed by 3 bases and J by 0 bases, leaving 6 bases between them. The CDR3 has 14 residues. The full variable domain, completed using reference TRBV2 and TRBJ1-5, is EPEVTQTPSHQVTQMGQEVILRCVPISNHLYFYWYRQILGQKVEFLVSFYNNEISEKSEIFDDQFSVERPDGSNFTLKIRSTKLEDSAMYFCASSETYSNQPQHFGDGTRLSIL.

The chain links TRBV5-1 to TRBJ2-1; TRBD2 aligns across 13 bases. Germline loops: CDR1 SGHRS, CDR2 YFSETQ. V was pared by 0 bases and J by 9 bases, with 6 bases of the junction left unmatched. The CDR3 loop spans 16 amino acids. The CDR3 is CASSLGEGLAGREQFF. The DNA of the CDR3 is TGCGCCAGCAGCTTGGGAGAGGGACTAGCGGGACGTGAGCAGTTCTTC.

V is TRBV29-1 and J is TRBJ2-1, with D possibly matching TRBD2 (6 bases). Germline V CDR1 and CDR2: SQVTM, ANQGSEA. The CDR3 is 13 amino acids. V was clipped by 4 bases and J by 7 bases, with 14 bases between them. The CDR3: CSVATLAWNEQFF. In DNA form, the CDR3 reads TGCAGCGTTGCAACACTAGCTTGGAATGAGCAGTTCTTC.

This clone showed up just once. The chain couples TRBV10-1 to TRBJ2-3, with TRBD1 matching over 7 bases. The CDR3 is made up of 14 amino acids. V shed 4 bases and J 2 bases; nucleotides not matched to a gene: 3. Germline CDR1 is WNHNN and CDR2 is SYGVQD (reference sequence). The chain's CDR3 is CASSAGQVTDTQYF. DNA of the CDR3: TGCGCCAGCAGTGCCGGACAGGTCACAGATACGCAGTATTTT.

Regarding this clone: This may arise from a read error, as a much more abundant clone is one base away. Other nucleotide sequences in the sample specify the same CDR3. This chain joins TRBV9 and TRBJ1-1; 7 nucleotides match TRBD1. The CDR3 sequence is 14 residues long. Germline V gene data show CDR1 as SGDLS and CDR2 as YYNGEE. This chain's CDR3 is CASSRTGDNTEAFF. The CDR3 DNA reads TGTGCTAGCAGTCGGACAGGAGATAACACTGAAGCTTTCTTT.

The chain couples TRBV3-1 (or the pseudogene TRBV3-2) to TRBJ2-2, with D unresolved. In germline, CDR1 is LGHDT, CDR2 YNNKEL (reference sequence). Trimming took 1 base from V and 1 from J, leaving 7 bases between them. This CDR3 has 15 amino acids. The CDR3 nucleotides read TGTGCCAGCAGCCAAGGGTCGAGGAACACCGGGGAGCTGTTTTTT. Translated, it gives CASSQGSRNTGELFF.

The chain joins TRBV3-1 (or the pseudogene TRBV3-2) to TRBJ1-6; D is perhaps TRBD1 (6 bases). This CDR3 comprises 14 residues. Per germline, CDR1 LGHDT and CDR2 YNNKEL (reference sequence). The germline V and J ends were trimmed by 4 bases and 9 bases, with 13 bases remaining between them. The CDR3 bases are TGTGCCAGCAGCCTAACAGGGAAGGGTTCACCCCTCCACTTT. Its translation is CASSLTGKGSPLHF.

The CDR3 sequence: CASSLRRGSYEQYF. CDR3 in DNA: TGCGCCAGCAGCTTACGCCGGGGCTCCTACGAGCAGTACTTC. The chain joins TRBV4-1 to TRBJ2-7; possible D gene TRBD2, 5 bases. This CDR3 has 14 residues. The V and J ends lost 5 bases and 0 bases respectively, with 11 bases between them. Germline V gene lookup returns CDR1 MGHRA and CDR2 YSYEKL.

The J gene is TRBJ1-1, the V gene TRBV30; TRBD1 agrees at 9 bases. Trimming took 3 bases from V and 6 from J; bases not matched to a gene: 5. The V gene's germline CDR1 is GTSNPN and CDR2 SVGIG (reference sequence). There are 13 residues in the CDR3. The CDR3 coding sequence is TGTGCCTGGAGAGGACAGGGGAATTCTGAAGCTTTCTTT. It translates to CAWRGQGNSEAFF.

The chain joins TRBV12-5 to TRBJ1-1; tentative D call: TRBD1 (5 bases). Trimming removed 6 bases at V and 1 base at J, with 9 bases between. Germline V gene lookup returns CDR1 LGHNT and CDR2 FRNRAP. The CDR3 sequence is 13 residues long. The CDR3 loop is CASGQDKNTEAFF. CDR3 sequence (DNA): TGTGCTAGTGGCCAGGACAAGAACACTGAAGCTTTCTTT.

The V call is TRBV5-4, the J call TRBJ2-1; a possible D gene is TRBD1 (5 bases). The CDR3 sequence is 15 residues long. The V end lost 0 bases, the J end lost 2 bases, and 9 bases lay between the germline ends. CDR1 and CDR2 (germline): SGHNT, YYREEE (reference sequence). The DNA of the CDR3 is TGTGCCAGCAGCTTGGTGCAGGGTACCTACAATGAGCAGTTCTTC. It codes for CASSLVQGTYNEQFF.

The V call is TRBV5-1, the J call TRBJ2-1; possible D gene TRBD2, 6 bases. Germline V gene sequence: CDR1 SGHRS, CDR2 YFSETQ. V shed 3 bases and J shed 7 bases, with 14 bases lying between them. The CDR3 length is 14 residues. Here the CDR3 reads CASSSGESRNEQFF. The DNA for the CDR3 is TGCGCCAGCAGCTCGGGAGAGAGTCGAAATGAGCAGTTCTTC.

This clone occurred a few times. J is TRBJ2-1 and V is TRBV24-1; 8 bases match TRBD2. Germline V gene sequence: CDR1 KGHDR, CDR2 SFDVKD. The CDR3 has 16 residues. V dropped 2 bases and J dropped 10; count of bases not matched to a gene: 12. The CDR3 sequence is CATSDSSGSIDQEQFF. In nucleotides, the CDR3 is TGTGCCACCAGTGATTCGAGCGGGAGTATTGACCAGGAGCAGTTCTTC.